What follows describes a single T cell receptor beta chain. Its antigen is unidentified. TCRdb's table, derived via immunoSEQ multiplex PCR, lists solely in-frame clones and lacks some. The sample lists 250,000 to 300,000 clones, around 93% occurring once. The sample belongs to a study of T cell responses to AZD1222 COVID-19 vaccine. This CDR3 has 12 residues. Deletions cut 4 bases from V and 7 bases from J, with 8 bases between. Germline CDR1 and CDR2: SNHLY and FYNNEI. Findings of the study overall: Donors, mostly white British, included more females; clonal diversity was possibly underestimated. Baseline serology detected seropositivity in only a handful of AZD1222 recipients.

The TCR originated in an adult who received the AZD1222 COVID-19 vaccine. This specimen consisted of peripheral blood, obtained 28 days after the second AZD1222 dose. The chain recombines TRBV2 with TRBJ1-5; the D is unclear. This CDR3 is CASSGTGQPQHF. The DNA for the CDR3 is TGTGCCAGCAGTGGGACTGGGCAGCCCCAGCATTTT.